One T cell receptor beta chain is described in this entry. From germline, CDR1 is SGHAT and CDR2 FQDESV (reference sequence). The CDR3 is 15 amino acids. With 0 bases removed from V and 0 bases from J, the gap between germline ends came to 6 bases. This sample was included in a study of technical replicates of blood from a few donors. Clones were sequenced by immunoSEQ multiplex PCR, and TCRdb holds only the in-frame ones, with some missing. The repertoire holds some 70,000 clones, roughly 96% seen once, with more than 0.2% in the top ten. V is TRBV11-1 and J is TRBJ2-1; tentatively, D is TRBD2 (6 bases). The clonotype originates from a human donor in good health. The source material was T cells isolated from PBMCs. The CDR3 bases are TGTGCCAGCAGCTTAGCGGGGGGCTCCTACAATGAGCAGTTCTTC. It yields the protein CASSLAGGSYNEQFF.